Here is one T cell receptor beta chain with its context. Its antigen is undetermined. Patients with Susac syndrome showed fulfilment of recently defined diagnostic criteria for definite or probable disease. Negative isolation was used for CD8+ and CD4+ T cells, and FACS enrichment was applied to TEMRA cells. The RNA input was about 0.5 to 1 ug, and it was reverse transcribed with random hexamers. TCRdb recomputed calls from the immunoSEQ multiplex PCR reads with MiXCR, one row per CDR3 protein. The sample lists nearly 25,000 distinct CDR3 sequences, about 93% occurring once. The V gene's germline CDR1 is SEHNR and CDR2 FQNEAQ (reference sequence). The CDR3 consists of 14 residues. V was trimmed by 5 bases and J by 2 bases, leaving 10 bases between them. The data stem from a study of CD8 T cells in Susac syndrome. Looking at the study overall: Clinically active disease was present in six of the sequenced Susac syndrome patients. About 8 of these patients were in remission. General study points: The number of Susac-specific public clones found was 15 to 20 in total CD8+ repertoires and 4 to 6 in CD8+ TEMRA repertoires.

The sequence derives from a human donor with Susac syndrome. This rearrangement joins TRBV7-9 to TRBJ1-5; D call uncertain. Sequencing was done on a sample of CD8+ T cells from PBMCs. The CDR3 here is CASSQSMGNQPQHF. CDR3 coding DNA: TGTGCCAGCAGCCAGAGCATGGGCAATCAGCCCCAGCATTTT.